A selection of T cell receptor beta chains follows, all from one sample in a study of regulatory T cells in long-lasting Graves disease. TCRdb called the multiplex PCR reads again in MiXCR, with one record for every CDR3 protein. The profile shows roughly 490,000 distinct CDR3 sequences, approximately 22% of them singletons. The material sequenced was peripheral blood mononuclear cells (PBMCs), taken when the disease was refractory, from a patient treated with antithyroid drugs. The receptor source for this set is a female donor with Graves disease. The CDR3 runs from the conserved cysteine through the conserved F or W. Fields, in order: CDR3 protein, CDR3 DNA, D gene, V gene, clone size, J gene. The D gene is left open where the match is weak. Clone size appears in some rows only: once, few, many, or a class for an expanded clone.

CASSFYRGNQPQHF | TGTGCCAGTTCCTTTTACAGGGGGAATCAGCCCCAGCATTTT | TRBD1 | TRBV28 | NA | TRBJ1-5
CSAQPSGGAGTDTQYF | TGCAGTGCTCAGCCCAGCGGGGGGGCCGGCACAGATACGCAGTATTTT | TRBD2 | TRBV20-1 | NA | TRBJ2-3
CASSEYAASRRNTEAFF | TGTGCCAGCAGTGAATATGCGGCATCCAGAAGGAACACTGAAGCTTTCTTT | NA | TRBV2 | many | TRBJ1-1
CASSPTSGGVQFF | TGTGCCAGCAGCCCCACTAGCGGGGGGGTTCAGTTCTTC | TRBD2 | TRBV7-2 | many | TRBJ2-1
CASSTGTGNNSPLHF | TGTGCCAGCAGCACCGGGACAGGGAACAATTCACCCCTCCACTTT | TRBD1 | TRBV7-3 | once | TRBJ1-6
CASRRPPLTKPTNYGYTF | TGTGCCAGCAGACGTCCACCCCTCACAAAACCGACTAACTATGGCTACACCTTC | NA | TRBV28 | many | TRBJ1-2
CASSRWGQLPAEQYF | TGTGCCAGTAGTAGATGGGGACAGCTCCCCGCCGAGCAGTACTTC | TRBD1 | TRBV19 | few | TRBJ2-7
CASRAVEGYTF | TGTGCCAGCAGGGCAGTCGAGGGCTACACCTTC | NA | TRBV6-2/TRBV6-3 | NA | TRBJ1-2
CASSDPRGPYEQYF | TGTGCCAGTTCCGACCCCCGTGGACCCTACGAGCAGTACTTC | NA | TRBV19 | NA | TRBJ2-7
CASSVRDKAYEQYF | TGTGCCAGCAGTGTCCGGGACAAAGCCTACGAGCAGTACTTC | NA | TRBV6-1 | many | TRBJ2-7
CSASAGISVNTEAFF | TGCAGTGCTTCGGCTGGGATCTCCGTGAACACTGAAGCTTTCTTT | NA | TRBV20-1 | NA | TRBJ1-1
CASSGRGQTEAFF | TGCGCCAGCTCGGGGAGGGGGCAAACTGAAGCTTTCTTT | TRBD1 | TRBV5-1 | few | TRBJ1-1
CASSSERAAVNQPQHF | TGTGCCAGCAGTTCGGAAAGGGCGGCGGTCAATCAGCCCCAGCATTTT | NA | TRBV6-5 | many | TRBJ1-5
CASSEAGTSGGRSKQFF | TGTGCCAGCAGTGAAGCGGGGACTAGCGGGGGGCGCAGTAAGCAGTTCTTC | TRBD2 | TRBV6-1 | many | TRBJ2-1
CASSLDSSSPYNEQFF | TGCGCCAGCAGCTTGGATAGCTCTTCTCCCTACAATGAGCAGTTCTTC | NA | TRBV5-1 | few | TRBJ2-1
CASSRTDRGEQETQYF | TGCGCCAGCAGCCGGACCGACAGGGGCGAGCAAGAGACCCAGTACTTC | TRBD1 | TRBV6-1 | NA | TRBJ2-5
CASREARAFNYGYTF | TGTGCCAGCAGAGAAGCCCGGGCCTTTAACTATGGCTACACCTTC | NA | TRBV2 | many | TRBJ1-2
CASSFRGTYEQYF | TGTGCCAGCAGTTTCCGCGGAACCTACGAGCAGTACTTC | NA | TRBV27 | few | TRBJ2-7
CASSEQAGFGYEQYF | TGTGCCAGCAGTGAACAGGCAGGGTTTGGCTACGAGCAGTACTTC | NA | TRBV2 | many | TRBJ2-7
CASSYSGSMNTEAFF | TGTGCCAGCAGTTACTCGGGCAGCATGAACACTGAAGCTTTCTTT | NA | TRBV6-5 | many | TRBJ1-1
CSARRPLEEKLFF | TGCAGTGCTAGACGACCGCTGGAGGAAAAACTGTTTTTT | NA | TRBV20-1 | many | TRBJ1-4
CASRRDPVSEAFF | TGTGCCAGTAGACGGGACCCGGTTTCCGAAGCTTTCTTT | NA | TRBV10-3 | few | TRBJ1-1
CSARDATAPSYEQYF | TGCAGTGCTAGAGATGCGACGGCACCTTCCTACGAGCAGTACTTC | NA | TRBV20-1 | NA | TRBJ2-7
CASSYTRDRGYEQYF | TGTGCCAGCAGCTATACTCGGGACAGGGGTTACGAGCAGTACTTC | TRBD1 | TRBV7-9 | NA | TRBJ2-7
CAWRGQGIAEAFF | TGTGCCTGGAGGGGACAGGGAATCGCTGAAGCTTTCTTT | TRBD1 | TRBV30 | many | TRBJ1-1
CASSLEAARNSPHHF | TGTGCCAGCAGCTTAGAGGCGGCTCGGAATTCACCCCACCACTTT | NA | TRBV7-9 | NA | TRBJ1-6
CASNREGQPQHF | TGTGCCAGCAACAGGGAGGGTCAGCCCCAGCATTTT | NA | TRBV2 | many | TRBJ1-5
CASSLGYRGRNFGNQPQHF | TGTGCCAGCAGCTTAGGATACAGGGGGCGAAACTTTGGCAATCAGCCCCAGCATTTT | TRBD1 | TRBV7-2 | few | TRBJ1-5
CATSAGSGANVLTF | TGTGCCACCAGCGCGGGGTCTGGGGCCAACGTCCTGACTTTC | NA | TRBV15 | many | TRBJ2-6
CATSSWGLGGNTIYF | TGTGCCACCTCTAGTTGGGGGCTGGGTGGAAACACCATATATTTT | NA | TRBV7-2 | NA | TRBJ1-3
CASRNRGSGEQYF | TGTGCCAGCAGAAACAGGGGAAGTGGCGAGCAGTACTTC | TRBD1 | TRBV12-3/TRBV12-4 | many | TRBJ2-7
CASRAENYGYTF | TGTGCCAGCAGGGCAGAGAACTATGGCTACACCTTC | NA | TRBV2 | many | TRBJ1-2
CASSLEHQETQYF | TGTGCCAGCAGCCTAGAACACCAAGAGACCCAGTACTTC | NA | TRBV11-2 | many | TRBJ2-5
CASSRDKRGAQYF | TGTGCCAGCAGCCGCGACAAAAGAGGGGCCCAGTACTTC | NA | TRBV12-3/TRBV12-4 | few | TRBJ2-5
CASSIFGETQYF | TGTGCCAGTAGTATTTTCGGAGAGACCCAGTACTTC | NA | TRBV19 | few | TRBJ2-5
CSAKALAGAQETQYF | TGCAGTGCTAAGGCCCTAGCGGGGGCACAAGAGACCCAGTACTTC | TRBD2 | TRBV20-1 | many | TRBJ2-5